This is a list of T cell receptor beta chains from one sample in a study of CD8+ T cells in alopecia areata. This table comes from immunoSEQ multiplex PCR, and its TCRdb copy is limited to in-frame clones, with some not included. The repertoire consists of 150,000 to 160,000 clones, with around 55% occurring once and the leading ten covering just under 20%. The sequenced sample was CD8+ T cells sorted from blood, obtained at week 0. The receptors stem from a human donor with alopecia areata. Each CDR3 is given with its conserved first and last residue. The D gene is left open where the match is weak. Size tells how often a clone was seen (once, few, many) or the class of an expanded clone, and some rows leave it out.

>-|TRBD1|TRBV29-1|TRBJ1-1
CSVGQANTEAFF
TGCAGCGTAGGACAGGCCAACACTGAAGCTTTCTTT
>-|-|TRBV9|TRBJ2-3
CASSVGDTDTQYF
TGTGCCAGCAGCGTTGGGGACACAGATACGCAGTATTTT
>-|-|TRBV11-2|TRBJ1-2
CASSLGLGSGYTF
TGTGCCAGCAGCTTAGGTTTGGGCTCGGGCTACACCTTC
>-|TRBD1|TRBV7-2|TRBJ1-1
CASSLRATGGPEAFF
TGTGCCAGCAGCTTGAGGGCGACAGGGGGCCCTGAAGCTTTCTTT
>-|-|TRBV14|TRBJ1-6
CASSLGRNSPLHF
TGTGCCAGCAGCCTTGGACGGAATTCACCCCTCCACTTT
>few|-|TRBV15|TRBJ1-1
CATSPGLWNTEAFF
TGTGCCACCAGCCCCGGGTTGTGGAACACTGAAGCTTTCTTT
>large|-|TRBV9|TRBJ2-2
CASSLRDTPNTGELFF
TGTGCCAGCAGCTTAAGGGACACACCGAACACCGGGGAGCTGTTTTTT
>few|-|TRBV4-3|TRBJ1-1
CASSLILNTEAFF
TGCGCCAGCAGCCTTATATTGAACACTGAAGCTTTCTTT
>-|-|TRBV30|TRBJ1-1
CAWSPTGYTEAFF
TGTGCCTGGAGTCCCACAGGGTACACTGAAGCTTTCTTT
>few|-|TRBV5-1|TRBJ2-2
CASSLANTGELFF
TGCGCCAGCAGCTTGGCGAACACCGGGGAGCTGTTTTTT
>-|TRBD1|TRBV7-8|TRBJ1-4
CASSPGTQAGGLREKLFF
TGTGCCAGCAGCCCTGGGACTCAAGCAGGGGGTTTGAGAGAAAAACTGTTTTTT
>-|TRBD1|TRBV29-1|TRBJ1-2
CSVTGGDGYGYTF
TGCAGCGTTACAGGGGGAGATGGGTATGGCTACACCTTC
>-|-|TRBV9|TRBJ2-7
CASSPYVGPSSEQYF
TGTGCCAGCAGCCCCTACGTGGGCCCATCGAGCGAGCAGTACTTC
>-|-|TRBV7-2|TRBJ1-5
CASSPQGGVYQPQHF
TGTGCCAGCAGCCCCCAGGGAGGGGTTTATCAGCCCCAGCATTTT
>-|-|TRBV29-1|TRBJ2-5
CSVVRETQYF
TGCAGCGTTGTAAGAGAGACCCAGTACTTC
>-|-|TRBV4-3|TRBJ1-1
CASSQDSTANTEAFF
TGCGCCAGCAGCCAAGACTCGACAGCGAACACTGAAGCTTTCTTT
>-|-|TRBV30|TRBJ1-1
CAWRVKDRRITEAFF
TGTGCCTGGAGGGTCAAGGACAGAAGGATCACTGAAGCTTTCTTT
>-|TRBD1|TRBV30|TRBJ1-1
CAWKGQPNTEAFF
TGTGCCTGGAAGGGACAGCCAAACACTGAAGCTTTCTTT